One sample yielded the 21 T cell receptor beta chains listed below, sequenced in a study of cytomegalovirus exposure and HLA in healthy donors. Vbeta (60) and Jbeta (13) primers were used in the PCR. Clones were sequenced by immunoSEQ multiplex PCR, and TCRdb holds only the in-frame ones, with some missing. The sample carries fewer than 150,000 clones, approximately 69% recorded once. Sequenced: PBMCs. These TCRs come from a woman aged 35 to 49 in good health and CMV-seropositive.

V and J are TRBV19 and TRBJ2-2, with D unresolved. V was clipped by 10 bases and J by 4 bases, with 13 bases between them. The CDR3 totals 13 residues. Germline V gene data show CDR1 as LNHDA and CDR2 as SQIVND (reference sequence). The CDR3 spells CANWASVTGELFF. For the CDR3, the DNA is TGTGCCAACTGGGCCTCAGTCACCGGGGAGCTGTTTTTT. The variable domain in full, with the rest retrieved from reference TRBV19 and TRBJ2-2, is DGGITQSPKYLFRKEGQNVTLSCEQNLNHDAMYWYRQDPGQGLRLIYYSQIVNDFQKGDIAEGYSVSREKKESFPLTVTSAQKNPTAFYLCANWASVTGELFFGEGSRLTVL.

The rearrangement uses TRBV6-1 and TRBJ1-2, with D perhaps TRBD1 (6 bases). Germline V gene lookup returns CDR1 MNHNS and CDR2 SASEGT. The CDR3 totals 15 residues. The germline V and J ends were trimmed by 2 bases and 4 bases, with 14 bases remaining between them. CDR3 residues: CASSESGGGGYGYTF. CDR3 DNA: TGTGCCAGCAGTGAATCGGGGGGCGGGGGCTATGGCTACACCTTC.

J is TRBJ1-1 and V is TRBV5-1; 9 nucleotides align to TRBD1. J was trimmed by 6 bases and V by 4 bases; bases with no gene match: 10. Germline V gives CDR1 SGHRS, CDR2 YFSETQ. The CDR3 runs to 15 residues. Here the CDR3 DNA reads TGCGCCAGCAGCCCCTTGGACAGGGGTAACGCTGAAGCTTTCTTT. The encoded protein is CASSPLDRGNAEAFF. The complete variable domain, with remaining parts taken from reference TRBV5-1 and TRBJ1-1, reads KAGVTQTPRYLIKTRGQQVTLSCSPISGHRSVSWYQQTPGQGLQFLFEYFSETQRNKGNFPGRFSGRQFSNSRSEMNVSTLELGDSALYLCASSPLDRGNAEAFFGQGTRLTVV.

The chain joins TRBV5-1 to TRBJ1-6; D is perhaps TRBD1 (6 bases). The CDR3 runs 16 residues. The V gene's germline CDR1 is SGHRS and CDR2 YFSETQ. Trimming left V 0 bases short and J 5 bases short, with 12 bases between. The CDR3 DNA reads TGCGCCAGCAGCTTGGTACAGGGTTCCCATAATTCACCCCTCCACTTT. This codes for CASSLVQGSHNSPLHF.

The chain is built from TRBV4-1 and TRBJ2-1; 15 bases are a match to TRBD2. The ends lost 1 base at V and 8 bases at J; junction bases unmatched: 9. Germline V CDR1 and CDR2: MGHRA, YSYEKL. CDR3 length: 18 amino acids. The DNA of the CDR3 is TGCGCCAGCAGCCAAGGCCCTGGGACTAGCGGGAGGTCTCATGAGCAGTTCTTC. This sequence encodes CASSQGPGTSGRSHEQFF.

CDR3: CSVRRAGGAYNSPLHF. CDR3 sequence (DNA): TGCAGCGTTCGACGGGCAGGGGGCGCCTATAATTCACCCCTCCACTTT. V and J are TRBV29-1 and TRBJ1-6; TRBD1 matches 8 bases. Germline values: CDR1 SQVTM, CDR2 ANQGSEA. V gave up 5 bases and J gave up 2 bases; unmatched junction bases: 8. This CDR3 has 16 amino acids.

The chain is built from TRBV30 and TRBJ1-1; D remains ambiguous. The CDR3 covers 12 residues. Per germline, CDR1 GTSNPN and CDR2 SVGIG (reference sequence). Trimming cost V 2 bases and J 3 bases, with 7 bases left between them. The CDR3 DNA reads as TGTGCCTGGAGTCTGGGCTACACTGAAGCTTTCTTT. Translation gives CAWSLGYTEAFF.

This clone is a singleton in its sample. V usage is TRBV29-1 and J usage is TRBJ1-5; TRBD1 matches at 9 bases. The J segment lost 3 bases and the V segment lost 6 bases, leaving 3 bases of the junction unmatched. This CDR3 is built from 13 residues. Germline CDR1 reads SQVTM; CDR2 reads ANQGSEA. Here the CDR3 reads CSVTGGNNQPQHF. The DNA for the CDR3 is TGCAGCGTGACAGGGGGGAACAATCAGCCCCAGCATTTT.

The chain employs TRBV5-1 and TRBJ1-2; D is possibly TRBD1 (5 bases). V was trimmed by 4 bases and J by 2 bases, leaving 12 bases between them. The germline V gene has CDR1 SGHRS and CDR2 YFSETQ. This CDR3 contains 14 residues. CDR3: CASSREPGNYGYTF. Here the CDR3 DNA reads TGCGCCAGCAGCAGAGAGCCAGGGAACTATGGCTACACCTTC.

The chain has TRBV4-1 and TRBJ2-2, with D hard to call. CDR3 length: 15 residues. With 1 base removed from V and 1 base from J, the gap between germline ends came to 7 bases. Germline loops: CDR1 MGHRA, CDR2 YSYEKL. The CDR3 sequence is CASSQGRQNTGELFF. CDR3 DNA: TGCGCCAGCAGCCAAGGGCGGCAGAACACCGGGGAGCTGTTTTTT.

V and J are TRBV11-3 and TRBJ1-1, with 7 bases matching TRBD1. This CDR3 has 12 residues. CDR1 SGHNT and CDR2 YENEEA come from the germline V gene. With V trimmed by 5 bases and J by 6 bases, 3 bases remained unmatched. CDR3 in DNA: TGTGCCAGCAGCCAAAGGGGGCCTGAAGCTTTCTTT. It codes for CASSQRGPEAFF.

The chain carries TRBV5-1 and TRBJ2-4; 10 bases are shared with TRBD1. Germline V CDR1 and CDR2: SGHRS, YFSETQ. J gave up 1 base and V 4 bases, and 11 bases lay outside the gene matches. CDR3 size: 18 residues. CDR3 loop: CASSKTGTGEGAKNIQYF. The CDR3 nucleotides read TGCGCCAGCAGCAAAACCGGGACAGGGGAAGGGGCCAAAAACATTCAGTACTTC.

V usage is TRBV18 and J usage is TRBJ1-5; D may be TRBD1 (5 bases). Trimming took off 3 bases at V and 5 bases at J, with 17 bases between the two ends. In germline, CDR1 is KGHSH, CDR2 LQKENI. This CDR3 is 16 amino acids long. The CDR3: CASSPFAGSGDQPQHF. Written as DNA, the CDR3 is TGTGCCAGCTCACCGTTCGCAGGCTCGGGGGATCAGCCCCAGCATTTT.

This chain connects TRBV7-3 to TRBJ2-2, with TRBD1 matching 7 bases. The J segment lost 0 bases and the V segment lost 3 bases, leaving 10 bases of the junction unmatched. Germline V lookup: CDR1 SGHTA, CDR2 FQGTGA. There are 18 residues in the CDR3. The CDR3 coding sequence is TGTGCCAGCAGCTTGCTTGGGACAGAATCATCGAACACCGGGGAGCTGTTTTTT. Amino acids: CASSLLGTESSNTGELFF.

J is TRBJ1-4 and V is TRBV4-1; D is unclear. The germline V gene has CDR1 MGHRA and CDR2 YSYEKL. This CDR3 is 16 amino acids long. Trimming took 1 base from V and 0 from J, leaving 9 bases between them. The CDR3 sequence: CASSQVPGSTNEKLFF. CDR3 nucleotides: TGCGCCAGCAGCCAAGTTCCGGGATCAACTAATGAAAAACTGTTTTTT.

V usage is TRBV5-1 and J usage is TRBJ2-2; possible D gene TRBD1, 6 bases. Trimming left V 2 bases short and J 0 bases short, with 11 bases between. This CDR3 region has 16 residues. In germline, CDR1 is SGHRS, CDR2 YFSETQ. The CDR3 bases are TGCGCCAGCAGCTTATACAGGGCAACGAACACCGGGGAGCTGTTTTTT. Translation: CASSLYRATNTGELFF. Combining the CDR3 with reference TRBV5-1 and TRBJ2-2 gives the whole variable domain KAGVTQTPRYLIKTRGQQVTLSCSPISGHRSVSWYQQTPGQGLQFLFEYFSETQRNKGNFPGRFSGRQFSNSRSEMNVSTLELGDSALYLCASSLYRATNTGELFFGEGSRLTVL.

This clone occurred a few times. The genes are TRBV6-6 and TRBJ1-4, with D possibly TRBD1 on 5 matching bases. V was cut by 8 bases and J by 0 bases, with 10 bases left in between. This CDR3 spans 14 amino acids. The V gene's germline CDR1 is MNHNY and CDR2 SVGAGI (reference sequence). The CDR3 coding sequence is TGTGCCAGCCGGGGGGTTTCAACTAATGAAAAACTGTTTTTT. This translates into CASRGVSTNEKLFF.

The rearrangement uses TRBV7-2 and TRBJ2-7; TRBD1 aligns across 8 bases. There are 17 residues in the CDR3. Germline-derived CDR1 and CDR2 are SGHTA and FQGNSA. V was clipped by 5 bases and J by 3 bases; unmatched bases: 15. CDR3 amino acids: CASSRGLVNRGVYEQYF. The CDR3 DNA reads as TGTGCCAGCAGCCGGGGGCTAGTTAACAGGGGGGTCTACGAGCAGTACTTC.

The chain recombines TRBV19 with TRBJ1-5, with 7 bases identical to TRBD1. The CDR3 has 15 amino acids. Germline CDR1 is LNHDA and CDR2 is SQIVND (reference sequence). Unmatched junction bases numbered 5, after V lost 0 bases and J lost 6 bases. CDR3 bases: TGTGCCAGTAGTATAGAGGACAGGTCCGGTCAGCCCCAGCATTTT. This translates into CASSIEDRSGQPQHF.

This clone was detected only a few times. The sample contains more than one DNA sequence encoding this CDR3. The J gene is TRBJ2-7, the V gene TRBV18; 10 bases line up with TRBD1. V lost 3 bases, J lost 3 bases, and 2 bases stayed unmatched. The CDR3 covers 14 residues. Germline loops: CDR1 KGHSH, CDR2 LQKENI. DNA of the CDR3: TGTGCCAGCTCACCCGGGACAGGGGACTACGAGCAGTACTTC. Translating gives CASSPGTGDYEQYF.

This clone is a singleton in its sample. This chain uses TRBV5-4 with TRBJ2-5; 12 bases match TRBD2. With V trimmed by 2 bases and J by 2 bases, 1 base remained unmatched. The germline V gene encodes CDR1 SGHNT and CDR2 YYREEE (reference sequence). This CDR3 has 15 amino acids. Here the CDR3 reads CASSFGLAGQETQYF. CDR3 coding DNA: TGTGCCAGCAGCTTCGGACTAGCGGGGCAAGAGACCCAGTACTTC.